The TCR beta chain described here comes from a study of blood T cell repertoires in COVID-19. In the study overall: Spain, Italy and the United States supplied samples that represented acute and convalescent COVID-19.

Per the original methods: Quantification of nucleated cells was approximated via reference gene primer amplification. TCRdb's table, derived via immunoSEQ multiplex PCR, lists solely in-frame clones and lacks some. That table supplies the V and J calls and clone size; D and trimming were determined from the DNA. The sample has some 150,000 clones; around 89% are singletons. There are 15 residues in the CDR3. The junction had 9 bases not matched to a gene; V was cut back by 8 bases and J by 2 bases. Germline V lookup: CDR1 SNHLY, CDR2 FYNNEI. This clone has more than one count but fewer than ten. Sequenced input: peripheral blood. The origin of this receptor is a man in his 60s with acute or convalescent COVID-19. The chain has TRBV2 and TRBJ1-2; TRBD1 matches 9 bases. CDR3 in DNA: TGTGCCAGCTCCGTGGGACAGGGATCAAACTATGGCTACACCTTC. It encodes CASSVGQGSNYGYTF.